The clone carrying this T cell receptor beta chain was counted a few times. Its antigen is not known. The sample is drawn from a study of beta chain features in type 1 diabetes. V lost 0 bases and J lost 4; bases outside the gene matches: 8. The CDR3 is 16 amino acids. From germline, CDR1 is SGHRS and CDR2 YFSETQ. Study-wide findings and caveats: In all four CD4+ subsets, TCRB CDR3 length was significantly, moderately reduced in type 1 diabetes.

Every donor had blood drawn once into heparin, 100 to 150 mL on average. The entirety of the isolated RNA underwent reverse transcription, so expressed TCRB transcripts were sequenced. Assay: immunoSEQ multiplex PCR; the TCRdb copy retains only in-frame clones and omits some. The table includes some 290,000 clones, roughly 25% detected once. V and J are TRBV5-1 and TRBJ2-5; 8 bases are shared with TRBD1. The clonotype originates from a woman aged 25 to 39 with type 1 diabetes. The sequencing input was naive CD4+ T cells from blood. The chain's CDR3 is CASSLEVGRGRETQYF. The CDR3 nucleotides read TGCGCCAGCAGCTTGGAAGTGGGCAGGGGGCGAGAGACCCAGTACTTC. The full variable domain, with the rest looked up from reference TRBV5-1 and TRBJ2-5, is KAGVTQTPRYLIKTRGQQVTLSCSPISGHRSVSWYQQTPGQGLQFLFEYFSETQRNKGNFPGRFSGRQFSNSRSEMNVSTLELGDSALYLCASSLEVGRGRETQYFGPGTRLLVL.